This T cell receptor (beta chain) was sequenced for a study of CD8+ T cells in alopecia areata. The treatment: oral pan-JAK inhibitor, 5-10 mg twice daily. RNA extraction and reverse transcription yielded cDNA as sequencing template. Libraries were prepared by immunoSEQ multiplex PCR; TCRdb keeps only in-frame clonotypes and omits some of them. The sample contains 85,000 to 95,000 clones, about three quarters of which appear only once. Trimming stripped 5 bases from V and 2 bases from J, with 13 bases between. The germline V gene encodes CDR1 SGHAT and CDR2 FQNNGV. This CDR3 has 14 amino acids. This clone was picked up a small number of times.

The TCR was taken from a human donor with alopecia areata. The source was CD8+ T cells sorted from blood, collected between weeks 43 and 45, from a patient treated with tofacitinib. The genes are TRBV11-2 and TRBJ2-7; weak D call: TRBD2 (6 bases). The CDR3 here is CASSPASDPYEQYF. In nucleotides, the CDR3 is TGTGCCAGCAGCCCCGCTAGCGACCCCTACGAGCAGTACTTC.